A single sample is the source of the 31 T cell receptor beta chains below, sequenced in a study of blood T cell repertoires in COVID-19. The table came from immunoSEQ multiplex PCR; TCRdb's copy has only in-frame clones and leaves some out. The sample has approximately 75,000 clones, approximately 80% seen once; the top ten hold roughly a tenth. Sequencing input: peripheral blood. The receptor source for this set is a woman older than 75 with acute or convalescent COVID-19.

The V call is TRBV5-1, the J call TRBJ1-1; D is possibly TRBD1 (6 bases). Germline CDR1 reads SGHRS; CDR2 reads YFSETQ. V shed 3 bases and J shed 1 base, with 13 bases lying between them. This CDR3 has 15 residues. CDR3 bases: TGCGCCAGCAGCTCATCACAGGGTCCGAACACTGAAGCTTTCTTT. Protein: CASSSSQGPNTEAFF.

The chain uses TRBV9 and TRBJ1-2; 9 bases match TRBD1. V was pared by 0 bases and J by 2 bases, with 11 bases of the junction left unmatched. The germline V gene has CDR1 SGDLS and CDR2 YYNGEE. The CDR3 is 18 amino acids. The DNA of the CDR3 is TGTGCCAGCAGCGTAGGGGGGCTTCCGGGACAGGGAAACTATGGCTACACCTTC. This sequence encodes CASSVGGLPGQGNYGYTF.

In this sample, this clone turned up a few times. The chain joins TRBV10-2 to TRBJ2-1, with D possibly TRBD1 on 7 matching bases. Germline CDR1 is WSHSY and CDR2 is SAAADI. CDR3 size: 15 residues. V was pared by 6 bases and J by 7 bases, with 19 bases between. The CDR3 sequence: CASSYDREVRNEQFF. CDR3 DNA: TGCGCCAGCAGCTACGACAGGGAGGTTAGAAATGAGCAGTTCTTC.

The V call is TRBV6-6, the J call TRBJ1-1, with D perhaps TRBD1 (6 bases). The CDR3 runs to 15 residues. The V gene lost 4 bases and the J gene lost 1 base, with 13 bases spanning the gap. Germline values: CDR1 MNHNY, CDR2 SVGAGI (reference sequence). CDR3 residues: CASSLPTGQNTEAFF. For the CDR3, the DNA is TGTGCCAGCAGTTTACCGACGGGACAGAACACTGAAGCTTTCTTT.

This clone was observed a single time. One end of the junction fails to match germline, which may point to a read error. The CDR3 here is CASSLVSDRAYEQYF. Written as DNA, the CDR3 is TGTGCTAGCAGCTTAGTATCGGACAGGGCCTACGAGCAGTACTTC. The genes are TRBV7-7 and TRBJ2-7, with 8 positions matching TRBD1. The CDR3 runs to 15 residues. CDR1 and CDR2 (germline): SSHAT, FNYEAQ (reference sequence). Combining the CDR3 with reference TRBV7-7 and TRBJ2-7 gives the whole variable domain GAGVSQSPRYKVTKRGQDVTLRCDPISSHATLYWYQQALGQGPEFLTYFNYEAQPDKSGLPSDRFSAERPEGSISTLTIQRTEQRDSAMYRCASSLVSDRAYEQYFGPGTRLTVT.

The chain combines TRBV19 with TRBJ1-2; maybe TRBD1 (5 bases). This CDR3 has 16 residues. Trimming cost V 5 bases and J 7 bases, with 23 bases left between them. Germline V lookup: CDR1 LNHDA, CDR2 SQIVND (reference sequence). CDR3 nucleotide sequence: TGTGCCAGTAGTGACCCCACGGGGCAGGCGGGGAGTGGCTACACCTTC. Translated, it gives CASSDPTGQAGSGYTF.

The chain joins TRBV5-6 to TRBJ1-6; possibly TRBD1 for D (5 bases). Germline CDR1 and CDR2: SGHDT and YYEEEE. The CDR3 loop spans 14 amino acids. Between the trimmed V and J ends, which lost 4 bases and 4 bases, there was a span of 9 bases. The CDR3, as DNA: TGTGCCAGCAGCCCGACAGTATATAATTCACCCCTCCACTTT. Protein: CASSPTVYNSPLHF.

The chain uses TRBV2 and TRBJ2-3, with D perhaps TRBD2 (5 bases). This CDR3 has 13 residues. Germline CDR1 SNHLY, CDR2 FYNNEI. Between the trimmed V and J ends, which lost 7 bases and 3 bases, there was a span of 11 bases. The CDR3 protein is CASIKRETDTQYF. The CDR3 DNA is TGTGCCAGCATAAAAAGGGAGACAGATACGCAGTATTTT.

The chain links TRBV20-1 to TRBJ1-1; 7 bases agree with TRBD1. CDR3 length: 11 residues. Germline assignment: CDR1 DFQATT and CDR2 SNEGSKA (reference sequence). Germline trimming cut 6 bases from V and 5 bases from J; bases unmatched to any gene: 3. CDR3: CSAEQGTEAFF. In DNA form, the CDR3 reads TGCAGTGCAGAACAGGGGACTGAAGCTTTCTTT.

CDR3 region: CASSLGQGNTGELFF. CDR3 in DNA: TGTGCCAGCAGCTTAGGACAGGGAAACACCGGGGAGCTGTTTTTT. The chain links TRBV7-6 to TRBJ2-2, with TRBD1 matching 7 bases. The length of the CDR3 is 15 residues. In germline, CDR1 is SGHVS, CDR2 FNYEAQ. Trimming removed 1 base from V and 2 bases from J; junction bases left unmatched: 1.

The rearrangement links TRBV9 to TRBJ2-5; TRBD2 aligns across 7 bases. Losses at the gene ends were 4 bases for V and 5 bases for J; bases not matched to a gene: 11. The germline V gene has CDR1 SGDLS and CDR2 YYNGEE. The CDR3 consists of 15 residues. CDR3 sequence: CASSRTSAWKETQYF. Written as DNA, the CDR3 is TGTGCCAGCAGCCGAACTAGCGCCTGGAAGGAGACCCAGTACTTC. The variable domain in full, with the rest retrieved from reference TRBV9 and TRBJ2-5, is DSGVTQTPKHLITATGQRVTLRCSPRSGDLSVYWYQQSLDQGLQFLIQYYNGEERAKGNILERFSAQQFPDLHSELNLSSLELGDSALYFCASSRTSAWKETQYFGPGTRLLVL.

V usage is TRBV6-5 and J usage is TRBJ2-4, with TRBD1 matching over 7 bases. The CDR3 sequence is 16 residues long. Germline trimming cut 4 bases from V and 0 bases from J; bases unmatched to any gene: 6. The germline gives CDR1 MNHEY, CDR2 SVGAGI. CDR3 residues: CASSSPGTVAKNIQYF. CDR3 in DNA: TGTGCCAGCAGTTCCCCGGGGACAGTAGCCAAAAACATTCAGTACTTC.

The rearrangement links TRBV18 to TRBJ1-2; D gene uncertain. The CDR3 has 15 residues. V was pared by 2 bases and J by 4 bases, with 14 bases between. Germline CDR1 reads KGHSH; CDR2 reads LQKENI. CDR3 residues: CASSPSSGESYGYTF. The CDR3 nucleotides are TGTGCCAGCTCACCAAGTTCCGGGGAAAGCTATGGCTACACCTTC.

The chain couples TRBV29-1 to TRBJ1-1, with 7 bases matching TRBD1. CDR3 length equals 14 residues. Germline assignment: CDR1 SQVTM and CDR2 ANQGSEA. J gave up 6 bases and V 1 base, and 8 bases lay outside the gene matches. CDR3 coding DNA: TGCAGCGTTGAAGGCGCCGGGACAGCTGCTGAAGCTTTCTTT. Translated, it gives CSVEGAGTAAEAFF.

Concerning this clone: One junction end disagrees with the germline gene, perhaps due to a read error. The chain couples TRBV3-1 (or the pseudogene TRBV3-2) to TRBJ1-6; 7 positions agree with TRBD1. CDR1 is LGHDT and CDR2 is YNNKEL in the germline V gene (reference sequence). The CDR3 covers 14 residues. The CDR3 is CASSEDRDYSPLHF. The CDR3 nucleotides read TGTGCCAGCAGCGAAGACAGGGACTATTCACCCCTCCACTTT.

The chain recombines TRBV11-2 with TRBJ1-2, with 7 bases matching TRBD1. Germline V gives CDR1 SGHAT, CDR2 FQNNGV. Trimming at V came to 0 bases and at J to 2 bases, leaving 15 bases not matched to a gene. The CDR3 is made up of 19 amino acids. The CDR3: CASSLDPWDSAFANYGYTF. CDR3 DNA sequence: TGTGCCAGCAGCTTAGATCCCTGGGACAGCGCATTTGCGAACTATGGCTACACCTTC. The whole variable domain, remainder taken from reference TRBV11-2 and TRBJ1-2, is EAGVAQSPRYKIIEKRQSVAFWCNPISGHATLYWYQQILGQGPKLLIQFQNNGVVDDSQLPKDRFSAERLKGVDSTLKIQPAKLEDSAVYLCASSLDPWDSAFANYGYTFGSGTRLTVV.

This chain connects TRBV4-2 to TRBJ1-1; weak D call: TRBD1 (5 bases). Germline CDR1 is LGHNA and CDR2 is YNFKEQ. The CDR3 is made up of 17 amino acids. V lost 1 base to trimming and J lost 10 bases, with 25 bases between them. The CDR3 loop is CASSQGALGQIPHRAFF. CDR3 DNA: TGTGCCAGCAGCCAAGGTGCCTTGGGGCAGATCCCACACCGAGCTTTCTTT.

J is TRBJ2-5 and V is TRBV7-9, with 9 nucleotides matching TRBD1. With V trimmed by 1 base and J by 1 base, 1 base remained unmatched. CDR1 and CDR2 (germline): SEHNR, FQNEAQ (reference sequence). The CDR3 sequence is 15 residues long. The CDR3 loop reads CASSLGDRAQETQYF. CDR3 DNA sequence: TGTGCCAGCAGCTTAGGGGACAGGGCCCAAGAGACCCAGTACTTC.

The chain is built from TRBV19 and TRBJ1-2; D not certain. Trimming removed 3 bases at V and 6 bases at J, with 8 bases between. Germline CDR1 and CDR2: LNHDA and SQIVND (reference sequence). The length of the CDR3 is 12 residues. CDR3 DNA sequence: TGTGCCAGTAGTATGCTTCGCGATGGCTACACCTTC. It codes for CASSMLRDGYTF.

The count of this clone is one. This chain connects TRBV19 to TRBJ1-5, with D unresolved. Germline V gene data show CDR1 as LNHDA and CDR2 as SQIVND (reference sequence). CDR3 size: 16 residues. V was trimmed by 4 bases and J by 6 bases, leaving 19 bases between them. CDR3 nucleotides: TGTGCCAGTAGTACCCCTGGCGGGGTTCGGGGTCAGCCCCAGCATTTT. It translates to CASSTPGGVRGQPQHF. The full variable domain, its missing parts supplied by reference TRBV19 and TRBJ1-5, is DGGITQSPKYLFRKEGQNVTLSCEQNLNHDAMYWYRQDPGQGLRLIYYSQIVNDFQKGDIAEGYSVSREKKESFPLTVTSAQKNPTAFYLCASSTPGGVRGQPQHFGDGTRLSIL.

DNA of the CDR3: TGCGCCAGCAGCTTTAACGGGAACTATGGCTACACCTTC. The encoded protein is CASSFNGNYGYTF. This sequence joins TRBV5-1 and TRBJ1-2; D remains ambiguous. The ends were cut back, 2 bases at V and 2 bases at J, with 7 bases in the middle. Germline V gives CDR1 SGHRS, CDR2 YFSETQ. The CDR3 spans 13 residues. Complete variable domain (other parts from reference TRBV5-1 and TRBJ1-2): KAGVTQTPRYLIKTRGQQVTLSCSPISGHRSVSWYQQTPGQGLQFLFEYFSETQRNKGNFPGRFSGRQFSNSRSEMNVSTLELGDSALYLCASSFNGNYGYTFGSGTRLTVV.

The chain combines TRBV28 with TRBJ1-1, with a tentative D call TRBD1 (5 bases). This CDR3 contains 13 residues. V lost 8 bases and J 10 bases, leaving 20 bases between the germline ends. The germline V gene encodes CDR1 MDHEN and CDR2 SYDVKM. The CDR3 region has the DNA TGTGCCAGCGGGCGCGGGGCTGGAGCTGGAGCTTTCTTT. It translates to CASGRGAGAGAFF.

The chain is built from TRBV2 and TRBJ1-1; D gene ambiguous. CDR1 is SNHLY, CDR2 FYNNEI, per germline. The CDR3 totals 14 residues. V lost 4 bases, J lost 1 base, and 10 bases lay in between. Written as DNA, the CDR3 is TGTGCCAGCAGTGTACTGGGGAGGAACACTGAAGCTTTCTTT. Encoded protein: CASSVLGRNTEAFF.

The V gene is TRBV2, the J gene TRBJ2-1; TRBD2 matches at 7 bases. CDR1 is SNHLY and CDR2 is FYNNEI in the germline V gene. The junction had 9 bases not matched to a gene; V was cut back by 4 bases and J by 6 bases. The CDR3 totals 15 residues. CDR3 DNA sequence: TGTGCCAGCAGTGCGGTATGGCTAGCGGCCAATGAGCAGTTCTTC. It codes for CASSAVWLAANEQFF. Based on the CDR3 plus reference TRBV2 and TRBJ2-1, the full variable domain is EPEVTQTPSHQVTQMGQEVILRCVPISNHLYFYWYRQILGQKVEFLVSFYNNEISEKSEIFDDQFSVERPDGSNFTLKIRSTKLEDSAMYFCASSAVWLAANEQFFGPGTRLTVL.

The chain links TRBV3-1 (or the pseudogene TRBV3-2) to TRBJ2-2; 10 bases match TRBD2. Looked up from germline, CDR1 is LGHDT and CDR2 is YNNKEL (reference sequence). The CDR3 has 16 residues. V lost 6 bases, J lost 3 bases, and 7 bases stayed unmatched. The CDR3 sequence is CASRERTSGHTGELFF. The DNA of the CDR3 is TGTGCCAGCAGAGAGAGGACTAGCGGACACACCGGGGAGCTGTTTTTT.

The chain employs TRBV12-3 or TRBV12-4 and TRBJ2-5; TRBD1 is a possible D gene (5 bases). With 6 bases removed from V and 1 base from J, the gap between germline ends came to 9 bases. The CDR3 totals 13 residues. CDR3 sequence (DNA): TGTGCCAGCAGGCAGCAGGGCCAAGAGACCCAGTACTTC. Translation gives CASRQQGQETQYF.

The J gene is TRBJ1-1, the V gene TRBV6-1; 7 nucleotides agree with TRBD1. The trim removed 2 bases at V and 12 bases at J, leaving 9 bases unmatched. Germline V gene data show CDR1 as MNHNS and CDR2 as SASEGT. This CDR3 comprises 13 residues. The CDR3 sequence: CASSELGTDKPFF. DNA of the CDR3: TGTGCCAGCAGTGAACTGGGGACAGATAAACCTTTCTTT.

The rearrangement joins TRBV6-5 to TRBJ1-5; 8 bases match TRBD1. V was pared by 7 bases and J by 5 bases, with 10 bases of the junction left unmatched. Germline CDR1 and CDR2: MNHEY and SVGAGI. CDR3 length: 15 amino acids. The CDR3: CASTSGAGGYQPQHF. CDR3 nucleotides: TGTGCCAGCACTTCTGGGGCAGGGGGCTATCAGCCCCAGCATTTT.

This chain joins TRBV7-8 and TRBJ2-5; 12 nucleotides align to TRBD2. Germline CDR1 SGHVS, CDR2 FQNEAQ. V was pared by 3 bases and J by 0 bases, with 8 bases of the junction left unmatched. The CDR3 covers 18 residues. CDR3 loop: CASSFASGGVEYQETQYF. CDR3 DNA sequence: TGTGCCAGCAGCTTTGCTAGCGGGGGGGTAGAGTACCAAGAGACCCAGTACTTC.

The table lists this clone with a count of one. The chain has TRBV27 and TRBJ1-6; a possible D gene is TRBD1 (6 bases). The CDR3 is made up of 17 amino acids. Looked up from germline, CDR1 is MNHEY and CDR2 is SMNVEV (reference sequence). Between the trimmed V and J ends, which lost 6 bases and 4 bases, there was a span of 19 bases. The CDR3 here is CASRGLGAGFYNSPLHF. DNA for the CDR3: TGTGCCAGCAGGGGCCTGGGGGCGGGCTTTTATAATTCACCCCTCCACTTT.

A few counts support this clone. This chain uses TRBV9 with TRBJ1-1; maybe TRBD1 (6 bases). V lost 5 bases to trimming and J lost 4 bases, with 21 bases between them. Germline V lookup: CDR1 SGDLS, CDR2 YYNGEE. The CDR3 length is 16 residues. CDR3 bases: TGTGCCAGCAGAGAAGCCCCGAACAGGGTCGGCACTGAAGCTTTCTTT. This gives the protein CASREAPNRVGTEAFF.